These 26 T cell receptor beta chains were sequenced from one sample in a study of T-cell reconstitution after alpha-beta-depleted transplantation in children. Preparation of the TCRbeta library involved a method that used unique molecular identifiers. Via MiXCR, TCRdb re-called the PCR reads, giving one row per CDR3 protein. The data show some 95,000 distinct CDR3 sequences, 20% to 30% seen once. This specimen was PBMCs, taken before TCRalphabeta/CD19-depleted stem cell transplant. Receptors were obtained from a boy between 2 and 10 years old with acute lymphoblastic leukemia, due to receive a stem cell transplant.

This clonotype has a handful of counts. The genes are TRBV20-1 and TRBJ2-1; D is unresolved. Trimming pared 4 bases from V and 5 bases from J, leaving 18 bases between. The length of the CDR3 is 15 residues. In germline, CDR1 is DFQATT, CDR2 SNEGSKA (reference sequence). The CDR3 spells CSAKLPVGPDNEQFF. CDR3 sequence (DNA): TGCAGTGCTAAGCTGCCAGTAGGACCTGACAATGAGCAGTTCTTC.

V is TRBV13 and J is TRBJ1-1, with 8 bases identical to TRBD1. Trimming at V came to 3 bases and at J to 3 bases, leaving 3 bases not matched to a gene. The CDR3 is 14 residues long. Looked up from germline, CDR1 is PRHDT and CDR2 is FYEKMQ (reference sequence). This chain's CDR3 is CASSLGQVYTEAFF. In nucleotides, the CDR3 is TGTGCCAGCAGCTTGGGACAGGTTTACACTGAAGCTTTCTTT.

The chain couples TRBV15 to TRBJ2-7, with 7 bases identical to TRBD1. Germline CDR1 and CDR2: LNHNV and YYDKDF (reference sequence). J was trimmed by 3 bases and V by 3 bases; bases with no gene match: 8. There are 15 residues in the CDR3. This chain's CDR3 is CATSSLQGNGYEQYF. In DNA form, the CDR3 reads TGTGCCACCAGCAGTCTACAGGGGAACGGCTACGAGCAGTACTTC.

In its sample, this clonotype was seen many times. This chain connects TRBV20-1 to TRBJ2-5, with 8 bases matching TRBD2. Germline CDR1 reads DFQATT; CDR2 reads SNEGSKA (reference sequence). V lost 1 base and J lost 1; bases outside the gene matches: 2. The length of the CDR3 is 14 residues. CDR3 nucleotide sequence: TGCAGTGCTAGAGGGACTAGCTTCCAAGAGACCCAGTACTTC. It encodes CSARGTSFQETQYF.

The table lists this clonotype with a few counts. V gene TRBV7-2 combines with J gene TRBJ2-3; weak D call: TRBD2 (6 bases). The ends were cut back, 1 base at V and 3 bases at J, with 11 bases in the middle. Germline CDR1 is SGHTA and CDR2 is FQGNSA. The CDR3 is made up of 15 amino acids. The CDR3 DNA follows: TGTGCCAGCAGCTTAGAGGCGGGGAGTACAGATACGCAGTATTTT. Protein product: CASSLEAGSTDTQYF.

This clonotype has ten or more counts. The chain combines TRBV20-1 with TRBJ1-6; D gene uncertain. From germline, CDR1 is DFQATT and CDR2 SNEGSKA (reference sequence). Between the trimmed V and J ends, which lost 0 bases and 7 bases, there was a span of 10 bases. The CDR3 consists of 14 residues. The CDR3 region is CSAREGSVNSPLHF. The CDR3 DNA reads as TGCAGTGCTAGAGAAGGGTCCGTAAATTCACCCCTCCACTTT.

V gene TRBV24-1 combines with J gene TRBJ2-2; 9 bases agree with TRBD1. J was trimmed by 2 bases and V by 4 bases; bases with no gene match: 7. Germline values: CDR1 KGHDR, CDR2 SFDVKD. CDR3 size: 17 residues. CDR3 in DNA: TGTGCCACCAGTGAGGGACAGGGTCGTCTTAACACCGGGGAGCTGTTTTTT. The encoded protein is CATSEGQGRLNTGELFF.

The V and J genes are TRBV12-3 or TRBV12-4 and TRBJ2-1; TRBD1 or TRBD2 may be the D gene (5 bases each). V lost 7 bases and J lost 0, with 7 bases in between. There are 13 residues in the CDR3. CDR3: CASKGTSYNEQFF. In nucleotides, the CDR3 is TGTGCCAGCAAGGGGACCTCCTACAATGAGCAGTTCTTC.

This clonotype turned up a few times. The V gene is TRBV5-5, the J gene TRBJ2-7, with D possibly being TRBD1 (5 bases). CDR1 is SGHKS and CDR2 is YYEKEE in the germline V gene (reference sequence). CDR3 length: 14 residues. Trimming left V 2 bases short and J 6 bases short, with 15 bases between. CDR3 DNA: TGTGCCAGCAGCTTCGGGCTAGTTGGGGCCGAGCAGTACTTC. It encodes CASSFGLVGAEQYF.

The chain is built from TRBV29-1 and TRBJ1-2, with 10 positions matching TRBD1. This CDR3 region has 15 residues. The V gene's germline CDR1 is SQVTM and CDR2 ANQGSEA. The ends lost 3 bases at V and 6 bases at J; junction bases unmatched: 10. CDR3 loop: CSVEIGTGAGDGYTF. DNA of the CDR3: TGCAGCGTTGAGATAGGGACAGGGGCAGGTGATGGCTACACCTTC.

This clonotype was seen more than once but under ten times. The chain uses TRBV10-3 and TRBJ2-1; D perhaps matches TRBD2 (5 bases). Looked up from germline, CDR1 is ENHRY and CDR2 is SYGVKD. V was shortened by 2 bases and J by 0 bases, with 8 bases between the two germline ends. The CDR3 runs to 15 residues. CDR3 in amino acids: CAISETGSSYNEQFF. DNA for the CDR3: TGTGCCATCAGTGAGACTGGGAGCTCCTACAATGAGCAGTTCTTC.

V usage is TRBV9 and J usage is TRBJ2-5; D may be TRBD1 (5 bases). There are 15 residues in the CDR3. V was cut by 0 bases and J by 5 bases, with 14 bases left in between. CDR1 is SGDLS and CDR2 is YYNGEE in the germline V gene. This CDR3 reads CASSVGVGVQETQYF. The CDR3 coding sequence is TGTGCCAGCAGCGTAGGTGTAGGGGTTCAGGAGACCCAGTACTTC.

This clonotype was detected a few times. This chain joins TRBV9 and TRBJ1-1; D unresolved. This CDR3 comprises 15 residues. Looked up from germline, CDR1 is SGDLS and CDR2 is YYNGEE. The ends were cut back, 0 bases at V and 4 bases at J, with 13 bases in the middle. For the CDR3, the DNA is TGTGCCAGCAGCGTAGACGGCCGGTCAGCCACTGAAGCTTTCTTT. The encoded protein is CASSVDGRSATEAFF.

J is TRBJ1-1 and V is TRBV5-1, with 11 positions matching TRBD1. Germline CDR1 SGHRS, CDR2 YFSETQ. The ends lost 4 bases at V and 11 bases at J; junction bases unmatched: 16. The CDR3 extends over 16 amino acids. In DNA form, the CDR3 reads TGCGCCAGCAGCATTACCCCGGGACAGGGGGTATGGGCGGCTTTCTTT. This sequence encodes CASSITPGQGVWAAFF.

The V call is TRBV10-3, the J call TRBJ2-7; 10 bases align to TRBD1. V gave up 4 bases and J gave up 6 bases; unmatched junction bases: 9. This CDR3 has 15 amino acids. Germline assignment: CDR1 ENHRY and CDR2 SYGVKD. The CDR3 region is CAISGETGGAAEQYF. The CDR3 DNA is TGTGCCATCAGTGGAGAGACAGGGGGCGCGGCCGAGCAGTACTTC.

The CDR3 reads CASSLVPHTGELFF. In nucleotides, the CDR3 is TGTGCCAGCAGCTTGGTCCCTCACACCGGGGAGCTGTTTTTT. The chain joins TRBV7-2 to TRBJ2-2; the D is unclear. The CDR3 loop spans 14 amino acids. The germline CDR1 and CDR2 sequences are SGHTA and FQGNSA. Trimming stripped 3 bases from V and 3 bases from J, with 8 bases between.

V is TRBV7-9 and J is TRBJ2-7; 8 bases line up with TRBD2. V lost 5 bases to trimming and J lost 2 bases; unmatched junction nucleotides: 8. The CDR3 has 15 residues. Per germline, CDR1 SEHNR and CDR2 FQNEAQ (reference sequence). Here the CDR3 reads CASSPGLGITYEQYF. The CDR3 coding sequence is TGTGCCAGCAGCCCGGGACTAGGGATTACCTACGAGCAGTACTTC. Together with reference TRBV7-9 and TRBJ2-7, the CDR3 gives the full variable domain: DTGVSQNPRHKITKRGQNVTFRCDPISEHNRLYWYRQTLGQGPEFLTYFQNEAQLEKSRLLSDRFSAERPKGSFSTLEIQRTEQGDSAMYLCASSPGLGITYEQYFGPGTRLTVT.

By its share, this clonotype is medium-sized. The CDR3 protein is CASSLQNWDEQYF. CDR3 nucleotides: TGTGCCAGCAGCTTACAGAACTGGGACGAGCAGTACTTC. This chain uses TRBV7-6 with TRBJ2-7; D gene uncertain. Trimming left V 2 bases short and J 5 bases short, with 10 bases between. Germline loops: CDR1 SGHVS, CDR2 FNYEAQ. This CDR3 comprises 13 residues.

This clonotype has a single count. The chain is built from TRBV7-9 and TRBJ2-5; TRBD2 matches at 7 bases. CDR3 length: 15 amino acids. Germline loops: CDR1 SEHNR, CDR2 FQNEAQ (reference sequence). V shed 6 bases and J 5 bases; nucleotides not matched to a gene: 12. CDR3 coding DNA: TGTGCCAGCAGTTACCGACAGCTCGGGGGGGAGACCCAGTACTTC. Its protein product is CASSYRQLGGETQYF.

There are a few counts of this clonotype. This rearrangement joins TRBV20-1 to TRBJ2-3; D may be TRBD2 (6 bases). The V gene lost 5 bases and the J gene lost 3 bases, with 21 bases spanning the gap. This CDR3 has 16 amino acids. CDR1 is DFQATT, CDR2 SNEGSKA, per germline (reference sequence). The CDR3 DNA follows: TGCAGTGCTTCTCCCCGACTAGGCGGGAAGACAGATACGCAGTATTTT. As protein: CSASPRLGGKTDTQYF.

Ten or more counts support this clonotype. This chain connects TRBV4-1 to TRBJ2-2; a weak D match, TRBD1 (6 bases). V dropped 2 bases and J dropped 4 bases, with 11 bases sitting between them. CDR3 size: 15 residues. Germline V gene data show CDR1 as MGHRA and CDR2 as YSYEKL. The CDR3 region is CASSQLGQTTGELFF. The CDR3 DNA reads TGCGCCAGCAGCCAACTTGGACAGACCACCGGGGAGCTGTTTTTT.

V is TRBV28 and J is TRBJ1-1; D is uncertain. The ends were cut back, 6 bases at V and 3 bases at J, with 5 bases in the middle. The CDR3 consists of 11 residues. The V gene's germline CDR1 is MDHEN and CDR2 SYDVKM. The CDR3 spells CASRRYTEAFF. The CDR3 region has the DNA TGTGCCAGCAGACGATACACTGAAGCTTTCTTT.

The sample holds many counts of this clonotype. This CDR3 is CSASLGGARYEQYF. The CDR3 DNA follows: TGCAGTGCTAGCCTTGGCGGAGCCCGCTACGAGCAGTACTTC. The genes are TRBV20-1 and TRBJ2-7; D is uncertain. CDR3 length: 14 amino acids. The germline V and J ends were trimmed by 3 bases and 3 bases, with 15 bases remaining between them. The germline gives CDR1 DFQATT, CDR2 SNEGSKA (reference sequence).

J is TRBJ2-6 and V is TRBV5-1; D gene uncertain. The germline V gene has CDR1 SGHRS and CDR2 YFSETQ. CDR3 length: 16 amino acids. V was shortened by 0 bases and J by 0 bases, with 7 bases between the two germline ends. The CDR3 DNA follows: TGCGCCAGCAGCTTGGAGGGTTTCTCTGGGGCCAACGTCCTGACTTTC. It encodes CASSLEGFSGANVLTF.

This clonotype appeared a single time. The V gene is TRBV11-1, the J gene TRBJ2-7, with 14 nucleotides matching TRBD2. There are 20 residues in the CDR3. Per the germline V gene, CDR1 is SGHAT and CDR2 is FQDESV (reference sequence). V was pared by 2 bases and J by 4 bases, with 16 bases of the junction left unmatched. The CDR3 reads CASSLTSLGLAGEGTYEQYF. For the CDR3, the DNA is TGTGCCAGCAGCTTAACTTCTTTGGGACTAGCGGGAGAAGGGACGTACGAGCAGTACTTC.

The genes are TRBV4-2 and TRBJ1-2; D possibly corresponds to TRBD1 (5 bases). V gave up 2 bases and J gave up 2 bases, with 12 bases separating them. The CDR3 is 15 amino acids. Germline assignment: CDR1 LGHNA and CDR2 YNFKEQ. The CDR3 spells CASSQPDTWNYGYTF. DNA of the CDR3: TGTGCCAGCAGCCAACCGGACACTTGGAACTATGGCTACACCTTC.